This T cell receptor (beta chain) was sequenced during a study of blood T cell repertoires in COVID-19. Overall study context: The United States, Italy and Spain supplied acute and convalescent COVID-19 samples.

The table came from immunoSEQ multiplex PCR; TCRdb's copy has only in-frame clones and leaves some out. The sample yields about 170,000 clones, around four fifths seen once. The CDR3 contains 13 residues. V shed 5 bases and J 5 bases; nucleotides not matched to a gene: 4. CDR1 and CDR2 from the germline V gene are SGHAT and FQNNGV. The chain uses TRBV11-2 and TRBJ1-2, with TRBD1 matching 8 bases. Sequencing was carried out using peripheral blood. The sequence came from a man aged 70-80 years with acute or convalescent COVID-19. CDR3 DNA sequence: TGTGCCAGCAGCCCGACAGGGGAATATGGCTACACCTTC. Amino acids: CASSPTGEYGYTF.